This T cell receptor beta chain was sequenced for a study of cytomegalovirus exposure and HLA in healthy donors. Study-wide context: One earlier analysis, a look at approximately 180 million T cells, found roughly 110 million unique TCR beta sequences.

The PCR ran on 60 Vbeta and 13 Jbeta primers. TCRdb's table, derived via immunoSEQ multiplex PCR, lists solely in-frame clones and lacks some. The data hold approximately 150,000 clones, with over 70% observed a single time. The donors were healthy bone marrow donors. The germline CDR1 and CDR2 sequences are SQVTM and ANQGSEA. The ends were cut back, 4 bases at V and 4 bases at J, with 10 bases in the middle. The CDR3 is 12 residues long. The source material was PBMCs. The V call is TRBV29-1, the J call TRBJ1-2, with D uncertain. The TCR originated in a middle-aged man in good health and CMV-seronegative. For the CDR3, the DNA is TGCAGCGTTGTCAGGAGGACCTATGGCTACACCTTC. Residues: CSVVRRTYGYTF.